These 9 T cell receptor beta chains were all obtained from the same sample, sequenced in a study of CD8+ T cells in alopecia areata. Documented treatment: oral pan-JAK inhibitor, 5-10 mg twice daily. RNA extraction was followed by reverse transcription into cDNA, which acted as the sequencing template. Clones were read by immunoSEQ multiplex PCR, and TCRdb kept only the in-frame ones, dropping some. The sample shows 150,000 to 200,000 clones, roughly 60% of them seen only once. Sample: CD4+ T cells sorted from blood, taken at week 24, from a patient treated with tofacitinib. These receptors were obtained from a human donor with alopecia areata.

This clone was recorded once. The CDR3 protein is CAWSVKVSGGYTF. CDR3 coding DNA: TGTGCCTGGAGTGTAAAGGTTTCGGGTGGCTACACCTTC. The genes are TRBV30 and TRBJ1-2, with D unresolved. The CDR3 length is 13 residues. Germline values: CDR1 GTSNPN, CDR2 SVGIG (reference sequence). V lost 0 bases and J lost 7, with 12 bases in between.

The chain combines TRBV7-2 with TRBJ2-1; weak D call: TRBD2 (5 bases). The CDR3 covers 12 residues. Trimming cost V 7 bases and J 13 bases, with 17 bases left between them. The V gene's germline CDR1 is SGHTA and CDR2 FQGNSA. In nucleotides, the CDR3 is TGTGCCAGCATCCCACAAGAGGGTCGTCAGTTCTTC. This sequence encodes CASIPQEGRQFF. The full variable domain, with the rest looked up from reference TRBV7-2 and TRBJ2-1, is GAGVSQSPSNKVTEKGKDVELRCDPISGHTALYWYRQSLGQGLEFLIYFQGNSAPDKSGLPSDRFSAERTGGSVSTLTIQRTQQEDSAVYLCASIPQEGRQFFGPGTRLTVL.

This clone has only a few counts. The chain combines TRBV5-1 with TRBJ2-5; D is perhaps TRBD2 (6 bases). V lost 0 bases and J lost 3, with 9 bases in between. This CDR3 spans 14 amino acids. Germline V gene sequence: CDR1 SGHRS, CDR2 YFSETQ. The CDR3 reads CASSLGRVEETQYF. CDR3 DNA: TGCGCCAGCAGCTTGGGGAGGGTCGAAGAGACCCAGTACTTC.

The chain recombines TRBV4-3 with TRBJ2-2; no firm D call. Germline loops: CDR1 LGHNA, CDR2 YSLEER. CDR3 length: 12 amino acids. Between the trimmed V and J ends, which lost 5 bases and 5 bases, there was a span of 6 bases. The CDR3 bases are TGCGCCAGCAGCGGAGTGACCGGGGAGCTGTTTTTT. Protein sequence: CASSGVTGELFF.

J is TRBJ1-2 and V is TRBV7-9, with D possibly being TRBD1 (5 bases). This CDR3 comprises 12 residues. V was shortened by 2 bases and J by 13 bases, with 14 bases between the two germline ends. The germline CDR1 and CDR2 sequences are SEHNR and FQNEAQ (reference sequence). The CDR3 here is CASSLSWQGLTF. The CDR3, as DNA: TGTGCCAGCAGCTTAAGTTGGCAGGGCCTCACCTTC.

The chain employs TRBV4-3 and TRBJ1-1; D is unclear. Germline CDR1 LGHNA, CDR2 YSLEER. The CDR3 has 8 amino acids. V was trimmed by 9 bases and J by 10 bases, leaving 6 bases between them. In nucleotides, the CDR3 is TGCGCCAGGGATGGAGCTTTCTTT. Protein: CARDGAFF.

This clone was recorded only once. V gene TRBV29-1 combines with J gene TRBJ2-1; possibly TRBD2 for D (6 bases). V was shortened by 7 bases and J by 0 bases, with 13 bases between the two germline ends. This CDR3 spans 14 amino acids. The germline gives CDR1 SQVTM, CDR2 ANQGSEA. DNA of the CDR3: TGCAGCGCCGTAGCGGCAAGCTCCTACAATGAGCAGTTCTTC. It specifies CSAVAASSYNEQFF.

The chain is built from TRBV2 and TRBJ2-7, with D perhaps given as TRBD1 or TRBD2 (5 bases each). The V end lost 8 bases, the J end lost 0 bases, and 11 bases lay between the germline ends. The CDR3 is 13 amino acids. Germline values: CDR1 SNHLY, CDR2 FYNNEI. Here the CDR3 reads CASGTGSSYEQYF. DNA of the CDR3: TGTGCCAGCGGGACGGGTAGCTCCTACGAGCAGTACTTC.

V is TRBV5-1 and J is TRBJ1-1, with 7 bases fitting TRBD1. This CDR3 region has 15 residues. Trimming cost V 4 bases and J 1 base; bases outside gene matches: 7. CDR1 is SGHRS, CDR2 YFSETQ, per germline. The DNA for the CDR3 is TGCGCCAGCAGCCTGGCAGGACAGGCGAACACTGAAGCTTTCTTT. Translating it yields CASSLAGQANTEAFF.